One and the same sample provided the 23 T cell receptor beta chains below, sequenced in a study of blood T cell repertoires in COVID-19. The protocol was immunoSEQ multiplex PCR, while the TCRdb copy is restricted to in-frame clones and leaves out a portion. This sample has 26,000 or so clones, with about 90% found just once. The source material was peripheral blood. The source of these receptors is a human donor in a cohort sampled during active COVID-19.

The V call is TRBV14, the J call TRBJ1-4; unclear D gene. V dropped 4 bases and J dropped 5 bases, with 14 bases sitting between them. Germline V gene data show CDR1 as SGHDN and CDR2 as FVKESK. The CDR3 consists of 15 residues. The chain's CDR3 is CASSLFGRLNEKLFF. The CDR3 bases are TGTGCCAGCAGCCTATTCGGGAGACTAAATGAAAAACTGTTTTTT.

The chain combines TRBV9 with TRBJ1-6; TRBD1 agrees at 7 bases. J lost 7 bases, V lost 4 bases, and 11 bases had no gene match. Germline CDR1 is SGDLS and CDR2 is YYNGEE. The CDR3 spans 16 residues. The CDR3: CASSPRQGPPNSPLHF. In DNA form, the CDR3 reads TGTGCCAGCAGCCCCCGACAGGGACCCCCGAATTCACCCCTCCACTTT.

The CDR3: CASIRVEGITGELFF. For the CDR3, the DNA is TGCGCCAGCATCCGGGTAGAGGGTATCACCGGGGAGCTGTTTTTT. V gene TRBV10-2 combines with J gene TRBJ2-2; the D gene is possibly TRBD2 (5 bases). V shed 7 bases and J shed 4 bases, with 16 bases lying between them. Germline lookup yields CDR1 WSHSY and CDR2 SAAADI. The CDR3 is 15 amino acids.

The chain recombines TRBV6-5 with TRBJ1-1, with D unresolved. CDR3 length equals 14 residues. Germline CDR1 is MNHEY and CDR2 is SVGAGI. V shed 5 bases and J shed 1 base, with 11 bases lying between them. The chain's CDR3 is CASSPSRQNTEAFF. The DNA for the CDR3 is TGTGCCAGCAGTCCAAGTCGACAGAACACTGAAGCTTTCTTT.

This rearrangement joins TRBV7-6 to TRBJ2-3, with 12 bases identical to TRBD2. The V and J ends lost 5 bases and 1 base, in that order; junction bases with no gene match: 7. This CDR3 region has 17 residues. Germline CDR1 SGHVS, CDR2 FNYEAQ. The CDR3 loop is CASSPLRLAGGTDTQYF. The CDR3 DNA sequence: TGTGCCAGCAGCCCACTGAGACTAGCGGGGGGCACAGATACGCAGTATTTT.

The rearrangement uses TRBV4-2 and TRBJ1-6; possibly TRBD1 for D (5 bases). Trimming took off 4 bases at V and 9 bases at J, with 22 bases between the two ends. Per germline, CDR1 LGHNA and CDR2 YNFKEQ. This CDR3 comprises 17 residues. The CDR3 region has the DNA TGTGCCAGCAGCCCGCGAAGGTCGGGGGAGGATTTTTCACCCCTCCACTTT. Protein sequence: CASSPRRSGEDFSPLHF.

The CDR3 nucleotides read TGCGCCAGCAGCTTGGACTCTGGGGGGCAAGAGACCCAGTACTTC. Translated, it gives CASSLDSGGQETQYF. The V gene is TRBV5-1, the J gene TRBJ2-5; possible D gene TRBD2, 6 bases. V was cut by 0 bases and J by 2 bases, with 11 bases left in between. Germline V lookup: CDR1 SGHRS, CDR2 YFSETQ. This CDR3 has 15 residues.

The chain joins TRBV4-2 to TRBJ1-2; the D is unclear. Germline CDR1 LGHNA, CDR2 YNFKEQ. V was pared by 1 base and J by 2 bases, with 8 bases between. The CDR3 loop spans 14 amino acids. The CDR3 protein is CASSQGGGNYGYTF. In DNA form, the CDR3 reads TGTGCCAGCAGCCAAGGGGGAGGGAACTATGGCTACACCTTC.

The CDR3 coding sequence is TGTGCCAGTAAGGGGGTTTTGGGGGTCGGAGAGACCCAGTACTTC. It translates to CASKGVLGVGETQYF. The V and J genes are TRBV19 and TRBJ2-5, with D tentatively TRBD1 (6 bases). Germline CDR1 LNHDA, CDR2 SQIVND (reference sequence). Trimming left V 7 bases short and J 4 bases short, with 19 bases between. CDR3 size: 15 residues. The whole variable domain, filled in from reference TRBV19 and TRBJ2-5, reads DGGITQSPKYLFRKEGQNVTLSCEQNLNHDAMYWYRQDPGQGLRLIYYSQIVNDFQKGDIAEGYSVSREKKESFPLTVTSAQKNPTAFYLCASKGVLGVGETQYFGPGTRLLVL.

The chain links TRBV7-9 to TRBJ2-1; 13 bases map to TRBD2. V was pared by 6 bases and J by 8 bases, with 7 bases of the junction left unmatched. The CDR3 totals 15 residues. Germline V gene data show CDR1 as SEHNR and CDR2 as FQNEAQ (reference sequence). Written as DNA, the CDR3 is TGTGCCAGCAGAAGACTAGCGGGGGGTTTGCATGAGCAGTTCTTC. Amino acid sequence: CASRRLAGGLHEQFF.

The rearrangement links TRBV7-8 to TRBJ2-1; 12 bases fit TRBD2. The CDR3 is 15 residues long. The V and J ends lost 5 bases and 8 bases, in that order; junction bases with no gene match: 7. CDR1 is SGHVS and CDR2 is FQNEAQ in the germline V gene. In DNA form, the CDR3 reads TGTGCCAGCAGCCCTAGCGGGGGGGCGGGTTATGAGCAGTTCTTC. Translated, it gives CASSPSGGAGYEQFF. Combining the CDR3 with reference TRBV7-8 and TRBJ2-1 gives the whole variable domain GAGVSQSPRYKVAKRGQDVALRCDPISGHVSLFWYQQALGQGPEFLTYFQNEAQLDKSGLPSDRFFAERPEGSVSTLKIQRTQQEDSAVYLCASSPSGGAGYEQFFGPGTRLTVL.

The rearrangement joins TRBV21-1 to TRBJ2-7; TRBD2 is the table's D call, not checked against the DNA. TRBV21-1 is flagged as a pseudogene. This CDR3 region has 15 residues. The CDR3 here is CASSIGTSGGGEQYV. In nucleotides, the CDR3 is TGTGCCAGCAGCATCGGGACTAGCGGGGGAGGTGAGCAGTACGTC.

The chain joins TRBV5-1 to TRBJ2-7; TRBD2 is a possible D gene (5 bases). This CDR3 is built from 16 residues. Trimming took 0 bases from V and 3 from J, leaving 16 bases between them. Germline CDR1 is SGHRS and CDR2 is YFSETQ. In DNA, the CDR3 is TGCGCCAGCAGCTTGGAGCGGACCGCCGCTTTCTACGAGCAGTACTTC. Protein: CASSLERTAAFYEQYF.

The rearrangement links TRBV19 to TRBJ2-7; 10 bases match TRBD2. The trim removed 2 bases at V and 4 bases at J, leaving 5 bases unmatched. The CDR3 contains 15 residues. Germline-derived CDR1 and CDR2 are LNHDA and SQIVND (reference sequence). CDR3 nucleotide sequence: TGTGCCAGTAGTATACGGGCTAGCGGGGGTTACGAGCAGTACTTC. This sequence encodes CASSIRASGGYEQYF.

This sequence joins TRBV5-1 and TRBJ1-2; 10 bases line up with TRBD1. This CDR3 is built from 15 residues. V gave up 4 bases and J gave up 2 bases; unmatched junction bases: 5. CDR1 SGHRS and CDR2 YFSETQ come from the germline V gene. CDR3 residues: CASSPDRGPNYGYTF. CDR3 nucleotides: TGCGCCAGCAGCCCAGACAGGGGGCCCAACTATGGCTACACCTTC.

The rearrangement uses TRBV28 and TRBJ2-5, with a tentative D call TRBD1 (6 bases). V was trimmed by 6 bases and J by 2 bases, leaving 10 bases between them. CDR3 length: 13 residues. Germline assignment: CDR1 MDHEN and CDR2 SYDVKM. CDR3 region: CASSLGQQETQYF. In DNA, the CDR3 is TGTGCCAGCAGCCTAGGACAGCAAGAGACCCAGTACTTC.

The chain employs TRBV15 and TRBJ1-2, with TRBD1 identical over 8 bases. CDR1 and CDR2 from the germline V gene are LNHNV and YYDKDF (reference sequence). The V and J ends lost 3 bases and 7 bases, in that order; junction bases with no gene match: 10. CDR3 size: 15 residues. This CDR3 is CATSRGPDRGFGYTF. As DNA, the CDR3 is TGTGCCACCAGCAGGGGCCCCGACAGGGGCTTTGGCTACACCTTC.

The CDR3 here is CATSRVTNSPLHF. DNA for the CDR3: TGTGCCACCAGCAGAGTAACAAATTCACCCCTCCACTTT. The chain links TRBV15 to TRBJ1-6; D uncertain. Between the trimmed V and J ends, which lost 1 base and 7 bases, there was a span of 5 bases. Germline-derived CDR1 and CDR2 are LNHNV and YYDKDF (reference sequence). This CDR3 has 13 amino acids.

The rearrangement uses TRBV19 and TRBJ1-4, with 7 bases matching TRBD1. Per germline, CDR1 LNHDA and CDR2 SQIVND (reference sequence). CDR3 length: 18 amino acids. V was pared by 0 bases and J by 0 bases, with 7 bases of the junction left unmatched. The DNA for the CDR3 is TGTGCCAGTAGTATAGAAAGGAAGGGGACAGCAACTAATGAAAAACTGTTTTTT. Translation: CASSIERKGTATNEKLFF. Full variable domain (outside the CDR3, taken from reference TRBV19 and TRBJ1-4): DGGITQSPKYLFRKEGQNVTLSCEQNLNHDAMYWYRQDPGQGLRLIYYSQIVNDFQKGDIAEGYSVSREKKESFPLTVTSAQKNPTAFYLCASSIERKGTATNEKLFFGSGTQLSVL.

The CDR3 DNA sequence: TGTGCCACTCGCCCCAGCTCTGGAAACACCATATATTTT. Protein product: CATRPSSGNTIYF. The rearrangement uses TRBV11-2 and TRBJ1-3; D is uncertain. The CDR3 contains 13 residues. Trimming took 10 bases from V and 0 from J, leaving 10 bases between them. Looked up from germline, CDR1 is SGHAT and CDR2 is FQNNGV.

CDR3 sequence reads: CASSPVVRGLQTEAFF. CDR3 DNA: TGCGCCAGCAGCCCCGTGGTACGGGGACTTCAGACTGAAGCTTTCTTT. J is TRBJ1-1 and V is TRBV5-1; D may be TRBD1 (5 bases). Germline V lookup: CDR1 SGHRS, CDR2 YFSETQ. Between the trimmed V and J ends, which lost 4 bases and 5 bases, there was a span of 21 bases. CDR3 length: 16 residues.

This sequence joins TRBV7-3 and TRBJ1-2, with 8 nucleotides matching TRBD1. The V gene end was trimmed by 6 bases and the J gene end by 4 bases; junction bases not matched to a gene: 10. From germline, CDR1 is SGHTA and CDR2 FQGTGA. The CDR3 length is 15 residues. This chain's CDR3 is CASSPTGTGPYGYTF. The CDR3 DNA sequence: TGTGCCAGCAGTCCAACCGGGACAGGACCCTATGGCTACACCTTC.

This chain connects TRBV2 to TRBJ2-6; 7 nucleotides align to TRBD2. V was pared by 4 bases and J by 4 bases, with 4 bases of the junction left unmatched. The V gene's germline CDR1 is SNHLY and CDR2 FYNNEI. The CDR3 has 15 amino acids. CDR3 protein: CASSAGGFGANVLTF. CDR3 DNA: TGTGCCAGCAGTGCGGGGGGTTTCGGGGCCAACGTCCTGACTTTC. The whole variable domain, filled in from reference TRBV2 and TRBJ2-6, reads EPEVTQTPSHQVTQMGQEVILRCVPISNHLYFYWYRQILGQKVEFLVSFYNNEISEKSEIFDDQFSVERPDGSNFTLKIRSTKLEDSAMYFCASSAGGFGANVLTFGAGSRLTVL.